The 25 T cell receptor beta chains given below trace back to one sample, sequenced in a study of blood T cell repertoires in COVID-19. Assay used: immunoSEQ multiplex PCR; TCRdb lists only in-frame clones, some missing. The sample contains about 150,000 clones, roughly 80% of which appear only once. The sample taken for sequencing was peripheral blood. The receptors were sampled from a woman aged 55-75 years with acute or convalescent COVID-19.

The chain is built from TRBV7-9 and TRBJ2-1, with D perhaps TRBD1 (5 bases). The CDR3 has 14 residues. In germline, CDR1 is SEHNR, CDR2 FQNEAQ (reference sequence). V lost 5 bases and J lost 7, with 15 bases in between. CDR3 nucleotides: TGTGCCAGCAGCCGGACATTTATTCGAAATGAGCAGTTCTTC. This encodes CASSRTFIRNEQFF.

V usage is TRBV7-8 and J usage is TRBJ2-2; D possibly corresponds to TRBD2 (5 bases). Trimming took off 3 bases at V and 5 bases at J, with 13 bases between the two ends. CDR1 is SGHVS and CDR2 is FQNEAQ in the germline V gene. There are 15 residues in the CDR3. Here the CDR3 DNA reads TGTGCCAGCAGCTTGACTGCGGGTTATACCGGGGAGCTGTTTTTT. The encoded protein is CASSLTAGYTGELFF.

The chain uses TRBV5-7 and TRBJ2-2; 9 bases are shared with TRBD2. TRBV5-7 falls under the ORF class, with uncertain function. This CDR3 region has 16 residues. V was pared by 0 bases and J by 1 base, with 1 base of the junction left unmatched. The CDR3 is CASSLATSGNTGELFF. Written as DNA, the CDR3 is TGTGCCAGCAGCTTGGCGACTAGCGGGAACACCGGGGAGCTGTTTTTT.

V gene TRBV7-9 combines with J gene TRBJ1-4, with 9 bases that match TRBD1. Germline trimming cut 5 bases from V and 8 bases from J; bases unmatched to any gene: 6. The V gene's germline CDR1 is SEHNR and CDR2 FQNEAQ (reference sequence). This CDR3 comprises 14 residues. CDR3 sequence: CASSKQGAREKLFF. The CDR3 DNA follows: TGTGCCAGCAGCAAACAGGGGGCCAGAGAAAAACTGTTTTTT.

The chain has TRBV5-6 and TRBJ1-5, with 8 bases that match TRBD1. CDR1 is SGHDT and CDR2 is YYEEEE in the germline V gene. V lost 5 bases to trimming and J lost 9 bases; unmatched junction nucleotides: 7. This CDR3 contains 13 residues. This CDR3 is CASSRDRTGPQHF. The DNA of the CDR3 is TGTGCCAGCAGTAGGGACAGGACGGGGCCCCAGCATTTT.

The chain couples TRBV9 to TRBJ2-1; 7 bases are a match to TRBD1. V lost 6 bases to trimming and J lost 4 bases; unmatched junction nucleotides: 7. The CDR3 spans 14 residues. The V gene's germline CDR1 is SGDLS and CDR2 YYNGEE. CDR3 sequence reads: CASTDRTGYNEQFF. In nucleotides, the CDR3 is TGTGCCAGCACTGACCGGACAGGATACAATGAGCAGTTCTTC.

The chain carries TRBV19 and TRBJ1-4; unclear D gene. CDR3 length: 14 residues. V was trimmed by 3 bases and J by 8 bases, leaving 13 bases between them. CDR1 and CDR2 from the germline V gene are LNHDA and SQIVND (reference sequence). In DNA, the CDR3 is TGTGCCAGTAGTATTGAGACCTCCGGGGAAAAACTGTTTTTT. Translating it yields CASSIETSGEKLFF. The full variable domain, its missing parts supplied by reference TRBV19 and TRBJ1-4, is DGGITQSPKYLFRKEGQNVTLSCEQNLNHDAMYWYRQDPGQGLRLIYYSQIVNDFQKGDIAEGYSVSREKKESFPLTVTSAQKNPTAFYLCASSIETSGEKLFFGSGTQLSVL.

This chain joins TRBV19 and TRBJ1-2, with TRBD1 identical over 8 bases. CDR3 size: 16 residues. Germline V gene data show CDR1 as LNHDA and CDR2 as SQIVND (reference sequence). V lost 4 bases and J lost 4; bases outside the gene matches: 11. In nucleotides, the CDR3 is TGTGCCAGTAGTACCGCTCGGACAGGGTCTGGCTATGGCTACACCTTC. Its protein product is CASSTARTGSGYGYTF.

This sequence joins TRBV7-3 and TRBJ2-1, with 8 nucleotides matching TRBD1. J gave up 6 bases and V 2 bases, and 6 bases lay outside the gene matches. The CDR3 extends over 15 amino acids. Germline V lookup: CDR1 SGHTA, CDR2 FQGTGA. The CDR3 bases are TGTGCCAGCAGCTTACGGACAGGGACATCCAATGAGCAGTTCTTC. It encodes CASSLRTGTSNEQFF.

The chain uses TRBV2 and TRBJ2-3, with 9 bases matching TRBD2. The CDR3 spans 15 residues. In germline, CDR1 is SNHLY, CDR2 FYNNEI. With V trimmed by 2 bases and J by 4 bases, 4 bases remained unmatched. The CDR3 protein is CASSERRGGADTQYF. The CDR3, as DNA: TGTGCCAGCAGTGAACGGCGGGGGGGGGCAGATACGCAGTATTTT.

This rearrangement joins TRBV5-8 to TRBJ2-5, with D tentatively TRBD2 (6 bases). The CDR3 is 14 amino acids. V gave up 2 bases and J gave up 1 base, with 9 bases separating them. Looked up from germline, CDR1 is SGHTS and CDR2 is YDEGEE. Written as DNA, the CDR3 is TGTGCCAGCAGCTTCCCGGGACTCCAAGAGACCCAGTACTTC. Its translation: CASSFPGLQETQYF.

V is TRBV6-1 and J is TRBJ2-1; perhaps TRBD1 as D (6 bases). The CDR3 is made up of 15 amino acids. Germline V CDR1 and CDR2: MNHNS, SASEGT. V was shortened by 1 base and J by 3 bases, with 10 bases between the two germline ends. The CDR3 spells CASSEVGAGYNEQFF. In DNA form, the CDR3 reads TGTGCCAGCAGTGAAGTGGGGGCAGGCTACAATGAGCAGTTCTTC.

CDR3 DNA: TGTGCCTGGAGTGGACCGGGACTAGCGGGTTACGAGCAGTACTTC. This gives the protein CAWSGPGLAGYEQYF. This chain links TRBV30 with TRBJ2-7; 12 nucleotides line up with TRBD2. The CDR3 sequence is 15 residues long. V was pared by 1 base and J by 4 bases, with 5 bases of the junction left unmatched. Germline V lookup: CDR1 GTSNPN, CDR2 SVGIG (reference sequence).

The chain combines TRBV19 with TRBJ1-3; D remains ambiguous. Trimming stripped 3 bases from V and 1 base from J, with 16 bases between. The germline CDR1 and CDR2 sequences are LNHDA and SQIVND (reference sequence). The CDR3 totals 17 residues. The chain's CDR3 is CASSMGVFRYSGNTIYF. The CDR3 nucleotides are TGTGCCAGTAGTATGGGAGTTTTTCGGTATTCTGGAAACACCATATATTTT.

J is TRBJ2-3 and V is TRBV19; 7 nucleotides align to TRBD2. Germline V gene lookup returns CDR1 LNHDA and CDR2 SQIVND (reference sequence). Unmatched junction bases numbered 11, after V lost 3 bases and J lost 5 bases. This CDR3 has 16 amino acids. CDR3 amino acids: CASSMGGGIWGDTQYF. CDR3 in DNA: TGTGCCAGTAGTATGGGGGGAGGGATATGGGGAGATACGCAGTATTTT. Filled out from reference TRBV19 and TRBJ2-3, the complete variable domain reads DGGITQSPKYLFRKEGQNVTLSCEQNLNHDAMYWYRQDPGQGLRLIYYSQIVNDFQKGDIAEGYSVSREKKESFPLTVTSAQKNPTAFYLCASSMGGGIWGDTQYFGPGTRLTVL.

CDR3 coding DNA: TGTGCCAGCAGCTTAACGGGCGCAGAAAAAGCTTTCTTT. The encoded protein is CASSLTGAEKAFF. The chain is built from TRBV7-3 and TRBJ1-1, with D uncertain. Trimming stripped 0 bases from V and 9 bases from J, with 11 bases between. Germline CDR1 is SGHTA and CDR2 is FQGTGA. CDR3 length: 13 amino acids.

CDR3 loop: CASSLARNTEAFF. The CDR3 DNA reads TGTGCCAGCAGCTTAGCCCGGAACACTGAAGCTTTCTTT. V and J are TRBV11-2 and TRBJ1-1; D remains unclear. CDR3 length equals 13 residues. The germline gives CDR1 SGHAT, CDR2 FQNNGV. V was pared by 1 base and J by 1 base, with 4 bases between. The whole variable domain, remainder taken from reference TRBV11-2 and TRBJ1-1, is EAGVAQSPRYKIIEKRQSVAFWCNPISGHATLYWYQQILGQGPKLLIQFQNNGVVDDSQLPKDRFSAERLKGVDSTLKIQPAKLEDSAVYLCASSLARNTEAFFGQGTRLTVV.

J is TRBJ2-5 and V is TRBV14; tentative D call: TRBD1 (6 bases). The length of the CDR3 is 16 residues. Germline V gene data show CDR1 as SGHDN and CDR2 as FVKESK. V was clipped by 4 bases and J by 1 base, with 16 bases between them. In DNA, the CDR3 is TGTGCCAGCAGCCCCGGGACAAGGCGATTCCAAGAGACCCAGTACTTC. This gives the protein CASSPGTRRFQETQYF.

The chain couples TRBV7-9 to TRBJ2-3; 12 bases agree with TRBD2. This CDR3 has 16 residues. V lost 5 bases to trimming and J lost 2 bases; unmatched junction nucleotides: 5. Germline CDR1 SEHNR, CDR2 FQNEAQ (reference sequence). The CDR3 sequence: CASSVLAGGHTDTQYF. The CDR3 coding sequence is TGTGCCAGCAGCGTTCTAGCGGGGGGGCACACAGATACGCAGTATTTT.

V usage is TRBV6-6 and J usage is TRBJ1-2, with a weak D call TRBD1 (6 bases). The CDR3 is 14 residues long. CDR1 and CDR2 (germline): MNHNY, SVGAGI (reference sequence). Deletions cut 2 bases from V and 4 bases from J, with 11 bases between. This chain's CDR3 is CASSYSPDSYGYTF. The DNA of the CDR3 is TGTGCCAGCAGTTACAGCCCGGACAGCTATGGCTACACCTTC.

The V call is TRBV5-4, the J call TRBJ2-1; 10 bases are a match to TRBD2. This CDR3 contains 17 residues. CDR1 SGHNT and CDR2 YYREEE come from the germline V gene (reference sequence). V shed 4 bases, J shed 10 bases, and the junction held 17 bases outside the gene matches. CDR3 loop: CASSLKWRSGGAHEQFF. Written as DNA, the CDR3 is TGTGCCAGCAGCCTCAAGTGGAGGAGCGGGGGGGCTCACGAGCAGTTCTTC.

The chain combines TRBV14 with TRBJ1-2; TRBD1 matches at 9 bases. The CDR3 runs to 14 residues. Trimming cost V 4 bases and J 8 bases; bases outside gene matches: 8. The germline V gene has CDR1 SGHDN and CDR2 FVKESK. This chain's CDR3 is CASSRTGVVGGYTF. The CDR3 DNA reads TGTGCCAGCAGCCGGACAGGGGTTGTGGGAGGCTACACCTTC. The whole variable domain, filled in from reference TRBV14 and TRBJ1-2, reads EAGVTQFPSHSVIEKGQTVTLRCDPISGHDNLYWYRRVMGKEIKFLLHFVKESKQDESGMPNNRFLAERTGGTYSTLKVQPAELEDSGVYFCASSRTGVVGGYTFGSGTRLTVV.

This chain links TRBV6-5 with TRBJ2-1, with D possibly TRBD2 on 5 matching bases. The V gene's germline CDR1 is MNHEY and CDR2 SVGAGI. The V end lost 7 bases, the J end lost 7 bases, and 11 bases lay between the germline ends. The CDR3 extends over 12 amino acids. The CDR3 region is CASTQSGNEQFF. The CDR3 nucleotides read TGTGCCAGCACCCAGAGCGGTAATGAGCAGTTCTTC.

This chain links TRBV4-2 with TRBJ1-4; 9 positions match TRBD1. Unmatched junction bases numbered 10, after V lost 3 bases and J lost 8 bases. Germline V gives CDR1 LGHNA, CDR2 YNFKEQ. The CDR3 has 16 amino acids. The CDR3 region is CASSHTLQGAGEKLFF. CDR3 nucleotides: TGTGCCAGCAGCCATACCTTACAGGGGGCGGGGGAAAAACTGTTTTTT.

V gene TRBV19 combines with J gene TRBJ2-7, with 10 nucleotides matching TRBD1. Trimming removed 2 bases from V and 4 bases from J; junction bases left unmatched: 5. The CDR3 is 15 residues long. Germline V lookup: CDR1 LNHDA, CDR2 SQIVND (reference sequence). The CDR3 protein is CASSIKAGQGYEQYV. CDR3 in DNA: TGTGCCAGTAGTATAAAGGCGGGACAGGGGTACGAGCAGTACGTC.